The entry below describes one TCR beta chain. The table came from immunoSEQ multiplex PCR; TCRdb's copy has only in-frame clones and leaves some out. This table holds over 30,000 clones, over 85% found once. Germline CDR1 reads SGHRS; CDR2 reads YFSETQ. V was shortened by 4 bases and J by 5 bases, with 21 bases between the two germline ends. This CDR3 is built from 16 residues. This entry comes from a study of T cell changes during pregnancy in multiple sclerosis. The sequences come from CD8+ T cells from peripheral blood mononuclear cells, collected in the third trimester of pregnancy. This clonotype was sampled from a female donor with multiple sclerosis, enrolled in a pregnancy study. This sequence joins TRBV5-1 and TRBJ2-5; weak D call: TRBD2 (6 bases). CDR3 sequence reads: CASSPGDFPASETQYF. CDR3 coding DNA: TGCGCCAGCAGCCCTGGGGACTTTCCCGCCAGTGAGACCCAGTACTTC.